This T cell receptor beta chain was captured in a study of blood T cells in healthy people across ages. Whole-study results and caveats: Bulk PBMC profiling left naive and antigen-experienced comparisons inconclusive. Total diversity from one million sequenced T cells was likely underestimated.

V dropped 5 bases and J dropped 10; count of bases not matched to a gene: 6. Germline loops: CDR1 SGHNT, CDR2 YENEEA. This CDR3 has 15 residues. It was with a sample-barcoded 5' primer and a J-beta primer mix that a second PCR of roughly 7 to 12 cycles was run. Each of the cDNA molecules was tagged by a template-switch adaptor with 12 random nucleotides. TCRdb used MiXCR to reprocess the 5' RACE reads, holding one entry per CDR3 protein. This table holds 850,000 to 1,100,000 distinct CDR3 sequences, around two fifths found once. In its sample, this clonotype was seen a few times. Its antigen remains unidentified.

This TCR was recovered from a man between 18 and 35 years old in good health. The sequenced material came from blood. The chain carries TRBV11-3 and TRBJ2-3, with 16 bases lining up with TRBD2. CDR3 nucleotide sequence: TGTGCCAGCAGCCCGGGACTAGCGGGGGGGAACGCGCAGTATTTT. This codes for CASSPGLAGGNAQYF.